The rows below give T cell receptor beta chains drawn from one sample of a study of regulatory T cells in long-lasting Graves disease. TCRdb reanalysed the multiplex PCR reads using MiXCR and keeps one entry per CDR3 protein. The table records hundreds of thousands of distinct CDR3 sequences, over 12% of them present only once. In addition, the sample was reused for a study of T cells in Graves' hyperthyroidism and ophthalmopathy.

Sequenced here: peripheral blood mononuclear cells (PBMCs), sampled at new diagnosis, from a patient treated with antithyroid drugs. Every receptor here comes from a woman aged 40 to 50 with Graves disease. Each CDR3 is given with its conserved first and last residue. Each record gives: J gene, V gene, clone size, D gene, CDR3 protein, CDR3 DNA. A D gene is named only where the DNA matches it firmly. Where a row states a size, it is once, few, many or the class of an expanded clone; other rows omit it.

j_gene: TRBJ2-7
v_gene: TRBV19
abundance: few
d_gene: TRBD1
CDR3aa: CASSARDRGTYEQYF
CDR3nt: TGTGCCAGTAGTGCCCGGGACAGGGGCACCTACGAGCAGTACTTC

j_gene: TRBJ2-7
v_gene: TRBV28
abundance: many
d_gene: TRBD1
CDR3aa: CASSFNRDRGYEQYF
CDR3nt: TGTGCCAGCAGTTTCAATCGGGACAGGGGCTACGAGCAGTACTTC

j_gene: TRBJ2-3
v_gene: TRBV7-3
abundance: many
d_gene: TRBD2
CDR3aa: CASSSAGEPTDTQYF
CDR3nt: TGTGCCAGCAGCTCAGCGGGAGAACCTACAGATACGCAGTATTTT

j_gene: TRBJ2-2
v_gene: TRBV15
abundance: many
d_gene: .
CDR3aa: CATSRVQGTNTGELFF
CDR3nt: TGTGCCACCAGCAGAGTCCAGGGCACGAACACCGGGGAGCTGTTTTTT

j_gene: TRBJ2-5
v_gene: TRBV5-6
abundance: many
d_gene: TRBD2
CDR3aa: CASSSKIRLAEETQYF
CDR3nt: TGTGCCAGCAGCTCGAAGATCAGACTAGCGGAAGAGACCCAGTACTTC

j_gene: TRBJ2-3
v_gene: TRBV10-3
abundance: many
d_gene: TRBD1
CDR3aa: CAIGGQGRNRASTDTQYF
CDR3nt: TGTGCCATCGGCGGACAGGGGCGGAATAGAGCTAGCACAGATACGCAGTATTTT

j_gene: TRBJ1-5
v_gene: TRBV19
abundance: few
d_gene: .
CDR3aa: CASRFGGRGQPQHF
CDR3nt: TGTGCCAGTAGATTCGGGGGGCGCGGACAGCCCCAGCATTTT

j_gene: TRBJ2-5
v_gene: TRBV5-4
abundance: .
d_gene: .
CDR3aa: CASSLHSVETQYF
CDR3nt: TGTGCCAGCAGCTTGCATAGCGTAGAGACCCAGTACTTC

j_gene: TRBJ2-3
v_gene: TRBV20-1
abundance: many
d_gene: .
CDR3aa: CSAREVESGTDTQYF
CDR3nt: TGCAGTGCTAGAGAGGTGGAGAGTGGCACAGATACGCAGTATTTT

j_gene: TRBJ1-2
v_gene: TRBV19
abundance: .
d_gene: .
CDR3aa: CASSSPDSYGYTF
CDR3nt: TGTGCCAGTAGTTCCCCCGACAGTTATGGCTACACCTTC

j_gene: TRBJ2-3
v_gene: TRBV30
abundance: few
d_gene: .
CDR3aa: CAWGVGGLKGADTQYF
CDR3nt: TGTGCCTGGGGGGTGGGGGGCCTCAAGGGCGCAGATACGCAGTATTTT

j_gene: TRBJ2-3
v_gene: TRBV28
abundance: many
d_gene: .
CDR3aa: CASSPLSPSTDTQYF
CDR3nt: TGTGCCAGCAGTCCTCTATCCCCCTCCACAGATACGCAGTATTTT

j_gene: TRBJ1-1
v_gene: TRBV7-9
abundance: many
d_gene: TRBD1
CDR3aa: CASSQGQYTEAFF
CDR3nt: TGTGCCAGCAGCCAGGGACAGTACACTGAAGCTTTCTTT

j_gene: TRBJ1-5
v_gene: TRBV5-1
abundance: .
d_gene: .
CDR3aa: CASSLGVPNQPQHF
CDR3nt: TGCGCCAGCAGCTTGGGGGTACCCAATCAGCCCCAGCATTTT

j_gene: TRBJ1-2
v_gene: TRBV19
abundance: .
d_gene: .
CDR3aa: CASSGGGITNYGYTF
CDR3nt: TGTGCCAGTAGTGGTGGGGGGATTACTAACTATGGCTACACCTTC

j_gene: TRBJ1-1
v_gene: TRBV4-1
abundance: .
d_gene: TRBD1
CDR3aa: CASSHEGQGAMNTEAFF
CDR3nt: TGCGCCAGCAGCCACGAGGGACAGGGGGCGATGAACACTGAAGCTTTCTTT

j_gene: TRBJ2-7
v_gene: TRBV27
abundance: many
d_gene: .
CDR3aa: CASSKGDGDEQYF
CDR3nt: TGTGCCAGCAGTAAGGGGGATGGCGACGAGCAGTACTTC

j_gene: TRBJ2-2
v_gene: TRBV11-2
abundance: few
d_gene: .
CDR3aa: CASSFSTDGYGELFF
CDR3nt: TGTGCCAGCAGCTTTTCGACAGACGGCTATGGGGAGCTGTTTTTT

j_gene: TRBJ1-1
v_gene: TRBV3-1
abundance: .
d_gene: .
CDR3aa: CASSYFGSEAFF
CDR3nt: TGTGCCAGCAGCTACTTCGGGTCTGAAGCTTTCTTT

j_gene: TRBJ1-1
v_gene: TRBV20-1
abundance: many
d_gene: .
CDR3aa: CSARDQRRSDTEAFF
CDR3nt: TGCAGTGCTAGAGATCAACGACGGTCGGACACTGAAGCTTTCTTT

j_gene: TRBJ1-1
v_gene: TRBV19
abundance: few
d_gene: .
CDR3aa: CASLTLDSSNTEAFF
CDR3nt: TGTGCCAGTCTCACCCTGGACAGCTCGAACACTGAAGCTTTCTTT

j_gene: TRBJ2-7
v_gene: TRBV27
abundance: many
d_gene: TRBD1
CDR3aa: CASSGWGTGRFEQYF
CDR3nt: TGTGCCAGCAGTGGGTGGGGGACAGGGAGGTTCGAGCAGTACTTC

j_gene: TRBJ1-2
v_gene: TRBV7-9
abundance: .
d_gene: .
CDR3aa: CAIEVTLSGGYTF
CDR3nt: TGTGCCATCGAAGTAACTCTTTCAGGTGGCTACACCTTC

j_gene: TRBJ1-4
v_gene: TRBV19
abundance: .
d_gene: .
CDR3aa: CASSPAPGATNEKLFF
CDR3nt: TGTGCCAGTAGTCCGGCCCCGGGTGCAACTAATGAAAAACTGTTTTTT

j_gene: TRBJ1-3
v_gene: TRBV2
abundance: many
d_gene: .
CDR3aa: CASSERAPGSGNTIYF
CDR3nt: TGTGCCAGCAGTGAAAGGGCGCCCGGGTCTGGAAACACCATATATTTT